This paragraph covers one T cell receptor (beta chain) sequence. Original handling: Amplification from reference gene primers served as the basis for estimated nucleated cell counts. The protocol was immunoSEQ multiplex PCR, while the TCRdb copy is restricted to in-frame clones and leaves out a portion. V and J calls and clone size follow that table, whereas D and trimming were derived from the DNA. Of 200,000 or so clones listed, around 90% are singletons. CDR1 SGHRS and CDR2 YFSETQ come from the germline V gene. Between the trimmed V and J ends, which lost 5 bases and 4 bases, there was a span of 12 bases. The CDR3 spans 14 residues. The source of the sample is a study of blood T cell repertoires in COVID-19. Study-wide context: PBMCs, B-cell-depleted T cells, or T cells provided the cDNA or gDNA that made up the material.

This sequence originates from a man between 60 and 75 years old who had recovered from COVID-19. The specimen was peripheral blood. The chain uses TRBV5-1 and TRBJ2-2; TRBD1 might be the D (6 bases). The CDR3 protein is CASSPGTSTGELFF. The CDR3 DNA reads TGCGCCAGCAGTCCCGGGACAAGCACCGGGGAGCTGTTTTTT.